The 28 T cell receptor beta chains in this list originate from one sample, sequenced in a study of CD8 T cells in ankylosing spondylitis. TCRdb itself ran the 5' RACE reads through MiXCR, one entry per CDR3 protein. The repertoire holds just over 350,000 distinct CDR3 sequences, with approximately 20% as singletons. Sequenced sample: blood, either unsorted or a sorted T cell fraction (not recorded which). These TCRs come from a male donor with ankylosing spondylitis or in good health (not recorded which).

This clonotype was observed a few times. The CDR3 DNA sequence: TGCAGCGTTGAAGACCCCGGGACTGGTACGCAGTATTTT. Its translation is CSVEDPGTGTQYF. The rearrangement uses TRBV29-1 and TRBJ2-3, with D possibly being TRBD2 (6 bases). V lost 0 bases, J lost 8 bases, and 12 bases lay in between. The germline V gene encodes CDR1 SQVTM and CDR2 ANQGSEA. This CDR3 has 13 amino acids.

The table lists this clonotype with a count of one. The chain couples TRBV7-9 to TRBJ2-3, with a weak D call TRBD1 (6 bases). CDR1 and CDR2 from the germline V gene are SEHNR and FQNEAQ (reference sequence). V was pared by 2 bases and J by 4 bases, with 10 bases between. The CDR3 spans 14 residues. The CDR3 coding sequence is TGTGCCAGCAGCTTACAGGGGCGTCCAGATACGCAGTATTTT. It is translated as CASSLQGRPDTQYF.

The chain couples TRBV29-1 to TRBJ1-1, with a weak D call TRBD1 (5 bases). The germline CDR1 and CDR2 sequences are SQVTM and ANQGSEA. V lost 2 bases to trimming and J lost 4 bases, with 11 bases between them. The CDR3 is 13 amino acids. CDR3 residues: CSVETGFGTEAFF. CDR3 nucleotide sequence: TGCAGCGTTGAAACAGGCTTTGGCACTGAAGCTTTCTTT.

The rearrangement links TRBV12-3 or TRBV12-4 to TRBJ1-6; D remains ambiguous. Trimming stripped 3 bases from V and 9 bases from J, with 12 bases between. The CDR3 extends over 14 amino acids. The chain's CDR3 is CASSFEGVASPLHF. CDR3 sequence (DNA): TGTGCCAGCAGTTTCGAGGGTGTCGCTTCACCCCTCCACTTT.

This sequence joins TRBV29-1 and TRBJ2-1; 11 positions agree with TRBD2. V dropped 3 bases and J dropped 6; count of bases not matched to a gene: 4. There are 14 residues in the CDR3. Per germline, CDR1 SQVTM and CDR2 ANQGSEA. CDR3 residues: CSVDTSGGGNEQFF. CDR3 DNA sequence: TGCAGCGTTGATACTAGCGGGGGTGGCAATGAGCAGTTCTTC.

This clonotype was observed a few times. This rearrangement joins TRBV24-1 to TRBJ2-7; 10 bases agree with TRBD2. Looked up from germline, CDR1 is KGHDR and CDR2 is SFDVKD. This CDR3 comprises 15 residues. The V gene end was trimmed by 3 bases and the J gene end by 3 bases; junction bases not matched to a gene: 4. Here the CDR3 reads CATSDPRTSGYEQYF. CDR3 nucleotide sequence: TGTGCCACCAGTGATCCTAGGACTAGCGGCTACGAGCAGTACTTC.

V usage is TRBV29-1 and J usage is TRBJ1-1, with D possibly being TRBD1 (5 bases). Between the trimmed V and J ends, which lost 1 base and 1 base, there was a span of 7 bases. Germline lookup yields CDR1 SQVTM and CDR2 ANQGSEA. The CDR3 is 13 residues long. In nucleotides, the CDR3 is TGCAGCGTTGAAGGTGGGGGGAACACTGAAGCTTTCTTT. Its translation is CSVEGGGNTEAFF.

V gene TRBV7-9 combines with J gene TRBJ2-3; D is undetermined. The CDR3 loop spans 13 amino acids. Per germline, CDR1 SEHNR and CDR2 FQNEAQ (reference sequence). The V end was cut by 1 base, the J end by 5 bases, with 7 bases between. CDR3 in amino acids: CASSLVLGDTQYF. The CDR3 coding sequence is TGTGCCAGCAGCTTAGTATTGGGAGATACGCAGTATTTT.

CDR3 protein: CASSQDGNRNTGNTIYF. DNA of the CDR3: TGCGCCAGCAGCCAAGACGGGAACAGGAACACAGGAAACACCATATATTTT. The chain joins TRBV4-1 to TRBJ1-3; tentative D call: TRBD1 (5 bases). V lost 0 bases, J lost 4 bases, and 16 bases lay in between. The CDR3 spans 17 residues. In germline, CDR1 is MGHRA, CDR2 YSYEKL.

The V gene is TRBV20-1, the J gene TRBJ2-5; 9 positions match TRBD1. The CDR3 extends over 16 amino acids. V gave up 0 bases and J gave up 2 bases; unmatched junction bases: 7. In germline, CDR1 is DFQATT, CDR2 SNEGSKA (reference sequence). The CDR3 DNA follows: TGCAGTGCTAGAGATAAACAGGGGGCGCGGCAAGAGACCCAGTACTTC. This codes for CSARDKQGARQETQYF.

V gene TRBV20-1 combines with J gene TRBJ2-4; D gene ambiguous. Germline values: CDR1 DFQATT, CDR2 SNEGSKA (reference sequence). V was shortened by 3 bases and J by 0 bases, with 3 bases between the two germline ends. This CDR3 spans 12 amino acids. The CDR3 loop is CSARVAKNIQYF. CDR3 DNA: TGCAGTGCTAGGGTAGCCAAAAACATTCAGTACTTC.

The chain recombines TRBV28 with TRBJ1-5; 7 bases line up with TRBD1. CDR1 and CDR2 from the germline V gene are MDHEN and SYDVKM. The junction had 12 bases not matched to a gene; V was cut back by 3 bases and J by 1 base. This CDR3 is 18 amino acids long. DNA of the CDR3: TGTGCCAGCAGTTTGGGTTCGGGAGGGGGCCCAAGCAATCAGCCCCAGCATTTT. Translated: CASSLGSGGGPSNQPQHF.

The chain carries TRBV29-1 and TRBJ2-1; D is uncertain. The V end was cut by 5 bases, the J end by 2 bases, with 16 bases between. This CDR3 spans 15 amino acids. The germline gives CDR1 SQVTM, CDR2 ANQGSEA. CDR3 sequence: CSVRTTEATYNEQFF. CDR3 bases: TGCAGCGTTCGGACCACTGAGGCCACCTACAATGAGCAGTTCTTC.

This clonotype has a handful of counts. The rearrangement joins TRBV23-1 to TRBJ2-5, with 8 bases that match TRBD1. TRBV23-1 falls under the ORF class, with uncertain function. The CDR3 is made up of 16 amino acids. V shed 0 bases and J 4 bases; nucleotides not matched to a gene: 7. CDR3 loop: CASSQSRTGHSETQYF. The DNA of the CDR3 is TGCGCCAGCAGTCAATCCCGGACAGGGCATTCAGAGACCCAGTACTTC.

The rearrangement links TRBV6-4 to TRBJ2-1; TRBD2 matches 7 bases. V lost 0 bases, J lost 10 bases, and 6 bases stayed unmatched. The CDR3 is 14 amino acids. Looked up from germline, CDR1 is MRHNA and CDR2 is SNTAGT. The CDR3 DNA reads as TGTGCCAGCAGTGACTCCGGGGAGGGAAGGGAGCAGTTCTTC. Residues: CASSDSGEGREQFF.

V is TRBV21-1 and J is TRBJ1-1; the table's D call of TRBD1 was not tested on the DNA. TRBV21-1 is reported as a pseudogene. CDR3 size: 13 residues. This CDR3 is CASTWDGNTEAFF. CDR3 DNA: TGTGCCAGCACCTGGGACGGCAACACTGAAGCTTTCTTT.

V and J are TRBV3-1 and TRBJ2-1, with TRBD1 matching over 9 bases. CDR3 length: 16 residues. V shed 3 bases and J 2 bases; nucleotides not matched to a gene: 5. Germline CDR1 and CDR2: LGHDT and YNNKEL (reference sequence). The CDR3 is CASSHRDRDPYNEQFF. CDR3 DNA: TGTGCCAGCAGCCACCGGGACAGGGATCCCTACAATGAGCAGTTCTTC.

In DNA form, the CDR3 reads TGCGCCAGCAGCCAAACCCCGGGTAGGGTGGGTCACGAGCAGTACTTC. It is translated as CASSQTPGRVGHEQYF. The chain carries TRBV4-1 and TRBJ2-7; D is ambiguous. Germline V gene sequence: CDR1 MGHRA, CDR2 YSYEKL. Deletions cut 2 bases from V and 5 bases from J, with 19 bases between. This CDR3 contains 16 residues.

This clonotype was detected only a few times. V gene TRBV5-1 combines with J gene TRBJ2-2, with 8 bases lining up with TRBD2. The CDR3 runs 17 residues. After removal of 4 bases from V and 0 bases from J, the junction contained 8 bases not matched to a gene. Germline V gives CDR1 SGHRS, CDR2 YFSETQ. The CDR3 DNA is TGCGCCAGCAGCCTGCAGCGGGGGACCTCGAACACCGGGGAGCTGTTTTTT. Translated, it gives CASSLQRGTSNTGELFF.

This clonotype was seen only a few times. The V call is TRBV4-1, the J call TRBJ2-3, with a weak D call TRBD2 (6 bases). The CDR3 consists of 15 residues. V gave up 3 bases and J gave up 0 bases, with 10 bases separating them. Per the germline V gene, CDR1 is MGHRA and CDR2 is YSYEKL. Here the CDR3 DNA reads TGCGCCAGCAGCCAGACGGGGACTAGCACAGATACGCAGTATTTT. Translation gives CASSQTGTSTDTQYF.

The genes are TRBV5-1 and TRBJ2-3; D ambiguous. CDR3 length: 14 amino acids. V gave up 0 bases and J gave up 2 bases, with 7 bases separating them. CDR1 SGHRS and CDR2 YFSETQ come from the germline V gene. This CDR3 is CASSLELDTDTQYF. The CDR3, as DNA: TGCGCCAGCAGCTTGGAGTTGGACACAGATACGCAGTATTTT.

There are a few counts of this clonotype. The chain uses TRBV6-1 and TRBJ2-1, with TRBD1 as a possible D gene (6 bases). Germline V gene sequence: CDR1 MNHNS, CDR2 SASEGT. This CDR3 contains 15 residues. Trimming took off 6 bases at V and 4 bases at J, with 16 bases between the two ends. Written as DNA, the CDR3 is TGTGCCAGCAGCCTGACGGACAGCGAATACAATGAGCAGTTCTTC. Amino acid sequence: CASSLTDSEYNEQFF.

This clonotype was found a few times. The chain has TRBV6-5 and TRBJ2-1; TRBD2 matches 11 bases. Trimming at V came to 3 bases and at J to 6 bases, leaving 4 bases not matched to a gene. CDR1 is MNHEY and CDR2 is SVGAGI in the germline V gene. This CDR3 spans 15 amino acids. The CDR3 spells CASSYSSGGTNEQFF. The CDR3 DNA sequence: TGTGCCAGCAGTTATTCTAGCGGGGGGACCAATGAGCAGTTCTTC.

This clonotype has a handful of counts. The chain is built from TRBV9 and TRBJ2-7, with 8 bases aligning to TRBD2. Germline CDR1 is SGDLS and CDR2 is YYNGEE. The trim removed 4 bases at V and 2 bases at J, leaving 8 bases unmatched. There are 15 residues in the CDR3. CDR3 in DNA: TGTGCCAGCAGCCCCGGGGGGGACCCGACCTACGAGCAGTACTTC. Its translation is CASSPGGDPTYEQYF.

This clonotype appeared a few times. The V gene is TRBV5-1, the J gene TRBJ2-1; TRBD2 aligns across 8 bases. The CDR3 sequence is 16 residues long. Unmatched junction bases numbered 13, after V lost 3 bases and J lost 8 bases. Germline-derived CDR1 and CDR2 are SGHRS and YFSETQ. This chain's CDR3 is CASSYPYGGASYEQFF. Here the CDR3 DNA reads TGCGCCAGCAGCTACCCGTACGGGGGGGCATCTTATGAGCAGTTCTTC.

V gene TRBV2 combines with J gene TRBJ2-1; maybe TRBD2 (6 bases). The CDR3 covers 17 residues. Germline V gives CDR1 SNHLY, CDR2 FYNNEI. Trimming stripped 5 bases from V and 2 bases from J, with 19 bases between. CDR3 nucleotides: TGTGCCAGCAGTAAGTCTCCGGGACTCCCGACCTACAATGAGCAGTTCTTC. This gives the protein CASSKSPGLPTYNEQFF.

This clonotype was observed a handful of times. Here the CDR3 reads CASNPHPTGGLGETQYF. The CDR3 DNA reads TGTGCCAGCAACCCCCACCCCACCGGGGGGTTGGGAGAGACCCAGTACTTC. The V gene is TRBV5-2, the J gene TRBJ2-5; whether TRBD1, the table's D call, matches the DNA was not checked. TRBV5-2 is reported as a pseudogene. The length of the CDR3 is 17 residues.

The gene calls are TRBV4-1 and TRBJ2-1; 8 bases line up with TRBD1. Germline CDR1 reads MGHRA; CDR2 reads YSYEKL. The V and J ends lost 3 bases and 0 bases, in that order; junction bases with no gene match: 7. CDR3 length equals 17 residues. DNA for the CDR3: TGCGCCAGCAGCCAGTTTTCCGGGACAGGCTCCTACAATGAGCAGTTCTTC. It specifies CASSQFSGTGSYNEQFF.